The entry that follows covers one TCR beta chain sequence. Its antigen is not known. Both TCR beta VDJ combination and CDR3 sequence profiling were carried out. Genomic DNA was the template for this profiling. TCRdb itself ran the reads through MiXCR, one entry per CDR3 protein. The sample contains about 160,000 distinct CDR3 sequences, 65% to 75% of which appear only once. This CDR3 is 15 amino acids long. In germline, CDR1 is SGDLS, CDR2 YYNGEE. The V end lost 0 bases, the J end lost 2 bases, and 9 bases lay between the germline ends. The data originate from a study of CD8+CD57+ T cells in acquired aplastic anemia. Study summary: Quantities of DNA derived from sorted CD4+ and CD8+ cells averaged about 3.2 ug. Overall study findings and caveats: Sharing between patients and controls was observed for twenty-nine CD8+ CDR3 sequences. Between the patient and control groups, CD8+ Simpson's diversity did not differ significantly.

The sequenced patients had an expansion of CD8+CD57+ cells seen by flow cytometry. Sequencing was done on a sample of sorted CD4+, CD8+, or CD8+CD57+ T cells (not recorded which) from PBMCs. This chain links TRBV9 with TRBJ2-1, with a possible D match to TRBD1 (5 bases). The clonotype originates from a human donor with aplastic anemia. DNA of the CDR3: TGTGCCAGCAGCGTAGAAGGGGCGGCCTACAATGAGCAGTTCTTC. This codes for CASSVEGAAYNEQFF.